The clone carrying this T cell receptor (beta chain) was counted between two and nine times. Germline CDR1 and CDR2: LNHDA and SQIVND (reference sequence). The V gene lost 3 bases and the J gene lost 8 bases, with 13 bases spanning the gap. The CDR3 loop spans 14 amino acids. The data were taken from a study of blood T cell repertoires in COVID-19. Original data processing: Estimation of nucleated cell counts relied on the amplification of reference gene primers. The table came from immunoSEQ multiplex PCR; TCRdb's copy has only in-frame clones and leaves some out. The V and J calls and clone size were taken over from that table, and D and trimming were inferred from the DNA. The table includes about 270,000 clones, 81% detected once.

Specimen: peripheral blood. The chain joins TRBV19 to TRBJ2-2; no reliable D call. This clonotype was sampled from a woman aged 60-75 years with active or convalescent COVID-19. Here the CDR3 reads CASSIGTPGGELFF. The CDR3 nucleotides are TGTGCCAGTAGTATTGGAACCCCCGGGGGGGAGCTGTTTTTT.